This T cell receptor (beta chain) comes out of a study of blood T cell repertoires in COVID-19. Looking at the study overall: The United States, Italy and Spain were the sources of the acute and convalescent COVID-19 samples. T cells, B-cell-depleted T cells, or PBMCs supplied cDNA or gDNA.

Under the authors' procedure: Estimation of nucleated cell counts was performed using reference gene primer amplification. The repertoire was sequenced with immunoSEQ multiplex PCR; TCRdb's copy has only in-frame clones and lacks some. Clone size and V and J calls were adopted from that table, with D and trimming inferred from the DNA. The repertoire holds nearly 25,000 clones, with 89% as singletons. V was pared by 2 bases and J by 5 bases, with 19 bases between. The CDR3 sequence is 17 residues long. The germline CDR1 and CDR2 sequences are KGHSH and LQKENI. This chain joins TRBV18 and TRBJ1-5; D possibly corresponds to TRBD1 (6 bases). Material for sequencing was peripheral blood. This receptor was taken from a man aged 70-80 years with acute or convalescent COVID-19. CDR3 in amino acids: CASSPGLGQGSDQPQHF. Here the CDR3 DNA reads TGTGCCAGCTCACCAGGTTTAGGTCAGGGGTCGGATCAGCCCCAGCATTTT.